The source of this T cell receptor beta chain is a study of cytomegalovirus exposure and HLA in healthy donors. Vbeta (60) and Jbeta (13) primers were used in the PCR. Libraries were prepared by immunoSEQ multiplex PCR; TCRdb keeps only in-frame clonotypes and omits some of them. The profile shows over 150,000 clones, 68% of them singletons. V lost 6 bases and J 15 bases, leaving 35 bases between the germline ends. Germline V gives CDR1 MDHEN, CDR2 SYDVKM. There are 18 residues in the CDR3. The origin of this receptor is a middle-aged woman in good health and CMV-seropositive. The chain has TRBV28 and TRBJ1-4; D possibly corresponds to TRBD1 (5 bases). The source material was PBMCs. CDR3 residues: CASSYSTPGVVWSGIVFF. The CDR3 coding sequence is TGTGCCAGCAGCTACTCGACCCCTGGCGTGGTATGGTCAGGGATCGTGTTTTTT.